This T cell receptor (beta chain) was found in a study of T cells in Graves' hyperthyroidism and ophthalmopathy. Background on the study: Peripheral blood sampling occurred at initial diagnosis, before any treatment. Whole-study results and caveats: Prediction of ophthalmopathy progression came a median around 6.1 months pre-onset. From stable hyperthyroidism, ophthalmopathy was set apart by a 13 V-J model.

Details on this clonotype: Its antigen is unknown.

The CDR3 regions of TCR beta were amplified from RNA transcripts. When the TCR CDR3 underwent first-round RT-PCR, the HTBI primer set was used. TCRdb re-derived calls from the multiplex PCR reads in MiXCR, one entry per CDR3 protein. The sample includes hundreds of thousands of distinct CDR3 sequences, about 20% of them seen just once. This CDR3 is built from 15 residues. Germline V gene data show CDR1 as SGHRS and CDR2 as YFSETQ. The V end lost 4 bases, the J end lost 7 bases, and 15 bases lay between the germline ends. Clinical Activity Scores of at least 3, NOSPECS grades of at least 4 and durations under 3 months characterized ophthalmopathy patients.

Input material: blood. The chain is built from TRBV5-1 and TRBJ1-6, with D tentatively TRBD1 (5 bases). This clonotype was sampled from a man aged 35-49 years with Graves' ophthalmopathy. This CDR3 reads CASSGDLGGNSPLHF. Written as DNA, the CDR3 is TGCGCCAGCAGCGGCGATTTGGGGGGGAATTCACCCCTCCACTTT.